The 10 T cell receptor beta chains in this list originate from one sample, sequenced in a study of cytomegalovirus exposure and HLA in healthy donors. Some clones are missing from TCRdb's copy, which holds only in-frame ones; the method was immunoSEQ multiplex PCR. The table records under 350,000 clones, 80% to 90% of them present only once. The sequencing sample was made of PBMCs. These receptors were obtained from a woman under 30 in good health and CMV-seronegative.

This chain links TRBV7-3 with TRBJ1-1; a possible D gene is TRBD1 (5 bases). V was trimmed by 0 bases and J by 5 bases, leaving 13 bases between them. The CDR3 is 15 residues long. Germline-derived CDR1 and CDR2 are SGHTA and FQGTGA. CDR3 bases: TGTGCCAGCAGCTTAACCGGGGGAGGCGGGACTGAAGCTTTCTTT. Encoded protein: CASSLTGGGGTEAFF. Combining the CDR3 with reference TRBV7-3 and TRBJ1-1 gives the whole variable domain GAGVSQTPSNKVTEKGKYVELRCDPISGHTALYWYRQSLGQGPEFLIYFQGTGAADDSGLPNDRFFAVRPEGSVSTLKIQRTERGDSAVYLCASSLTGGGGTEAFFGQGTRLTVV.

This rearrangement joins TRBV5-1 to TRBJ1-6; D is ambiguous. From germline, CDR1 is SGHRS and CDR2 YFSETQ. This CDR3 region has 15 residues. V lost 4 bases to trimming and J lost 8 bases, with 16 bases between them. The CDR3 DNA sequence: TGCGCCAGCAGCCGAATGGGGAGGGATGATTCACCCCTCCACTTT. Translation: CASSRMGRDDSPLHF.

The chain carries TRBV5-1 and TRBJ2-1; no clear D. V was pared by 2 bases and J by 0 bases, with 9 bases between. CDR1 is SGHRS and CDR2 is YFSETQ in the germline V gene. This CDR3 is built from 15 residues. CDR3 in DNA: TGCGCCAGCAGCTTTGAATCCGGCTCCTACAATGAGCAGTTCTTC. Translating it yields CASSFESGSYNEQFF.

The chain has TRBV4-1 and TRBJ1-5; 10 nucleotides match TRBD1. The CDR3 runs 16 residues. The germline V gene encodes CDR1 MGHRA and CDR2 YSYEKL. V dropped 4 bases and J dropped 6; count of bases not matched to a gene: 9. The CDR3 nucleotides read TGCGCCAGCAGCCGACTACCCGGGACAGGGGTTCAGCCCCAGCATTTT. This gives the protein CASSRLPGTGVQPQHF.

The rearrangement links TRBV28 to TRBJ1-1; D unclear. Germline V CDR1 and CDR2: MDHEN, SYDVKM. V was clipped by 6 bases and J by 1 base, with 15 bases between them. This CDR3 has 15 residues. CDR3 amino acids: CASRSSWESNTEAFF. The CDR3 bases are TGTGCCAGCAGATCCTCTTGGGAGTCGAACACTGAAGCTTTCTTT.

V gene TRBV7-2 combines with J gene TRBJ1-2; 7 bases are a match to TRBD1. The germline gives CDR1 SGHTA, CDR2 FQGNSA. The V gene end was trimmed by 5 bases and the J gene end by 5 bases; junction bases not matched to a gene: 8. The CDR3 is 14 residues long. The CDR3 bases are TGTGCCAGCAGCCTACTGGGACAGTCATATGGCTACACCTTC. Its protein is CASSLLGQSYGYTF.

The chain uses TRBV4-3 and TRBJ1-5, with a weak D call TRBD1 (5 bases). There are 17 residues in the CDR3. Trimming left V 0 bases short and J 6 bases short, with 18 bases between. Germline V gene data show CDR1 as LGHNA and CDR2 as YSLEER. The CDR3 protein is CASSQDKVGRGGQPQHF. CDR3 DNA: TGCGCCAGCAGCCAAGATAAAGTAGGAAGGGGCGGTCAGCCCCAGCATTTT.

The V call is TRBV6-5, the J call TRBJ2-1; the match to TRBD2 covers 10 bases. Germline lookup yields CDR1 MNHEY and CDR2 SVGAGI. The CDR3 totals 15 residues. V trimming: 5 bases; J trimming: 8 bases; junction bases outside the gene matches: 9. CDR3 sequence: CASSQSSGRAYEQFF. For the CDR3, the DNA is TGTGCCAGCAGTCAGTCTAGCGGGAGAGCCTATGAGCAGTTCTTC.

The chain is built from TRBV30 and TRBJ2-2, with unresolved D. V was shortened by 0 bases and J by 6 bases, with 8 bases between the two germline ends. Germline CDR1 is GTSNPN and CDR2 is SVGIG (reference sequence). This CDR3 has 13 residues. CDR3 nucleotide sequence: TGTGCCTGGAGTGTATTGTCGGCCGGGGAGCTGTTTTTT. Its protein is CAWSVLSAGELFF.

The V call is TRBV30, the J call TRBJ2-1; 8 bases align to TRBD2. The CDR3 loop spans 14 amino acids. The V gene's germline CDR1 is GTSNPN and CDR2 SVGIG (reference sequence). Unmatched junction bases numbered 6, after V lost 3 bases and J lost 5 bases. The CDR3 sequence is CAWRAGLANNEQFF. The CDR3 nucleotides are TGTGCCTGGAGGGCCGGACTAGCCAACAATGAGCAGTTCTTC.